This T cell receptor beta chain came from a study of long-term antiretroviral therapy in people with HIV (dated 2022 in TCRdb). Notes on the research overall: The earliest samples were collected roughly a decade before the 2015 WHO recommendation for immediate ART, at a time when ART was usually postponed until CD4 counts fell. A retrospective serial study tested whether ART initiation and durable HIV suppression were associated with changes in peripheral blood TRB repertoire composition and diversity. From 25 to 30 adults with confirmed HIV infection, the cohort provided fewer than 200 cryopreserved PBMC samples, gathered serially across a mean of roughly 6 years (range 1-12). Among the 25 to 30 participants with HIV, eleven were female. No cross-contamination during QIAcube processing turned up in test extractions that ran a monoclonal T-cell line alongside around 34 polyclonal samples.

As concerns this clone: This clone's antigen is unknown. The record has no base qualities; no much larger clone is one base away.

Participants were included only if at least one PBMC sample before ART initiation and at least two post-ART samples were available. All participants with HIV were treated in the United States of America. Before DNA extraction, cryopreserved samples containing roughly 1-11 million PBMC were thawed and washed. At the time of the earliest PBMC sample for each participant with HIV, ages ranged from 23 to 54 years. Per participant, PBMC samples came from 1-4 timepoints prior to ART initiation and 2-8 timepoints following ART initiation, for a median of 7 samples. For every participant, serial HIV viral load, CD4+ T-cell count, ART history and demographic data were obtained. Genomic DNA was extracted from unsorted PBMC with a Qiagen kit on a QIAcube, with processing performed in batches of 12 samples. Sequencing of the TRB variable region was done with the immunoSEQ hsTCRB v3.0 assay at survey level resolution. A depth of about 40,000-50,000 T-cell genomes per sample was targeted for TRB sequencing. An Illumina MiSeq with a v3 150-cycle kit was used to sequence the pooled TRB libraries. As for the authors' bioinformatics: Analysis of repertoires was carried out in R inside a reproducible Nextflow workflow spanning QC, data transformation and analysis. LymphoSeq2, an R package for exploring AIRR-Seq data, was used to implement custom analyses. After excluding a handful of samples that yielded fewer than 5000 total TRB sequences, 188 HIV repertoires remained for analysis. Among the 180 to 200 HIV repertoires that were kept, some 61 were collected before ART initiation and over 120 were collected after ART initiation. Repertoires were downsampled to 5000 TRB nucleotide sequences, with summary statistics averaged over 100 downsampling iterations. The analysis kept only TRB sequences whose CDR3 regions were at least seven amino acids long. Diversity was assessed using a clonality score derived from Shannon entropy and using the Gini coefficient. In the repertoire networks, any two of the top 5000 CDR3 amino acid sequences were connected whenever the two sequences differed by an edit distance of one. For TRB CDR3 amino acid sequences, GLIPH2 was used to predict antigen specificity groups and MHC restriction. Known CMV, EBV, HIV or tissue antigen associations were flagged by matching CDR3 amino acid sequences against VDJdb and McPAS-TCR. Pre-ART, post-ART and control groups were compared with Wilcoxon signed-rank tests and Holm-Bonferroni correction. TCRdb carries this immuneACCESS record with in-frame sequences only. Its versions omit some clonotypes, under half of them owing to an unresolved V gene in the studies checked, with the rest unexplained. V and J calls and clone size come straight from that table; D and trimming were deduced from the DNA. This sample is represented by about 27,000 clones; 70% to 85% of them were singletons. Around 11% of the sample is held by the ten biggest clonotypes.

Study-wide findings and limitations: Starting ART was linked to a significant rise in TRB diversity, yet even after long-term ART the diversity remained significantly lower than in transplant donor controls. No data were available on ART adherence, viral resistance or therapy changes, limiting inferences about post-ART repertoire changes. Because pre-ART samples had limited cell numbers, profiling was done on unsorted PBMC rather than on sorted CD4+ and CD8+ T cells. Samples dated from about 2004 to 2017, and the ART regimens used may be less effective than current ones. Owing to limited PBMC availability, only the TCR beta chain was sequenced, without alpha chain pairing. CDR3 length ranges in HIV repertoires were narrower than in controls, and network structure suggested an antigen-experienced repertoire with only a slight naive shift after ART. At every time point, the repertoire was dominated by expanded TRB clones first identified before ART initiation, although this dominance fluctuated and, in many PLHIV, declined after ART.

The receptor was isolated from a man aged 18 to 29 with HIV. Source: unsorted PBMCs, taken 0.8 years before starting antiretroviral therapy.

The nucleotide sequence reads as follows: TGTGCCAGCAGCGAGACCGGGACAGCATTCTACGAGCAGTACTTC. Its protein reads: CASSETGTAFYEQYF. The rearrangement joined TRBV7-9 to TRBJ2-7, and TRBD1 matches 7 of the central bases. Sequences SEHNR (CDR1) and FQNEAQ (CDR2) are obtained from the germline V gene (reference sequence). Relative to germline, V is missing 5 bases and J is missing 3 bases, with 10 bases of the junction outside any gene match. Including cysteine and phenylalanine, the CDR3 has 15 amino acids. The read is trimmed to its CDR3 DNA, 45 bases read in frame from base 1.